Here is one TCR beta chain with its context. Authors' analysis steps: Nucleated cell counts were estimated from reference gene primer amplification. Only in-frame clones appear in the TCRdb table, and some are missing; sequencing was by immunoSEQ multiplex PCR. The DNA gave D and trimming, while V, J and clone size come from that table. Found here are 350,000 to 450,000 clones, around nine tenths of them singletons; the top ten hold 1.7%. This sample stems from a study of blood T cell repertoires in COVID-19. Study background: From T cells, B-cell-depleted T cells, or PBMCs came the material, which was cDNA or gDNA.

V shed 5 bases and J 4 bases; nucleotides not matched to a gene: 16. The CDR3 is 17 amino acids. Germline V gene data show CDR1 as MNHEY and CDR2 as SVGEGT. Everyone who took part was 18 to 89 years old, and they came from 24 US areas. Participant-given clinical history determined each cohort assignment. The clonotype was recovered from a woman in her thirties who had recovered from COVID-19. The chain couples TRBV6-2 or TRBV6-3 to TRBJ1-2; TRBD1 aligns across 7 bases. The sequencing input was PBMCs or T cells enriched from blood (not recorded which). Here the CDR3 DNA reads TGTGCCAGCAGTCGGGACAGCTCGTTCACGATGGCCTATGGCTACACCTTC. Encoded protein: CASSRDSSFTMAYGYTF.